This T cell receptor beta chain was observed in a study of vaccination and CD4 T cells after COVID-19. About the research overall: Cultures acting as controls obtained a CEFX pool, an HIV-1 Nef pool, or no peptide.

Cultured CD4+ T cell DNA underwent sequencing with the Oncomine TCR Beta short-read assay. TCRdb fed the PCR reads into MiXCR, producing one record per CDR3 protein. The sample lists some 8,000 distinct CDR3 sequences, under 20% seen once, with roughly 20% in the top ten. Treatment indicated: roughly 10-day PBMC culture with coronavirus spike peptide pools or control peptides (ViraFEST assay). Before Alpha, Beta and Delta appeared in the US, convalescents tested positive (March–late 2020). This clonotype was detected only a few times. Its antigen is unknown. V was trimmed by 6 bases and J by 2 bases, leaving 15 bases between them. This CDR3 has 15 amino acids. From germline, CDR1 is MDHEN and CDR2 SYDVKM.

The TCR originated in a human donor who had recovered from COVID-19. The chain has TRBV28 and TRBJ2-3; no clear D. The sample was CD4+ T cells from blood, cultured in vitro, taken after SARS-CoV-2 vaccination. The CDR3 nucleotides are TGTGCCAGCAGGATGGGTTCTTTGAACACAGATACGCAGTATTTT. It encodes CASRMGSLNTDTQYF. Looking up the rest from reference TRBV28 and TRBJ2-3 gives the full variable domain: DVKVTQSSRYLVKRTGEKVFLECVQDMDHENMFWYRQDPGLGLRLIYFSYDVKMKEKGDIPEGYSVSREKKERFSLILESASTNQTSMYLCASRMGSLNTDTQYFGPGTRLTVL.